These T cell receptor beta chains were read from a single sample in a study of tissue T cells after allogeneic stem cell transplantation. The table came from immunoSEQ multiplex PCR; TCRdb's copy has only in-frame clones and leaves some out. The sample yields under 50,000 clones, roughly 92% seen once. The specimen was blood, collected before transplantation. These receptors were obtained from a woman aged 35-75 years who later had graft-versus-host disease after an allogeneic stem cell transplant. CDR3s include the opening cysteine and the closing phenylalanine or tryptophan. A D gene is named only where the DNA matches it firmly. Clone size is shown for a subset of rows, as once, few, many or a class of expanded clone.

clone_size,v_call,d_call,j_call,cdr3_nt,cdr3_aa
NA,TRBV5-6,NA,TRBJ2-4,TGTGCCAGCAGCTCCTCGCTAGGAACTAGAGGTGACATTCAGTACTTC,CASSSSLGTRGDIQYF
NA,TRBV3-1/TRBV3-2,NA,TRBJ2-7,TGTGCCAGCAGCCCCCCGGGATTTTACGGCGAGCAGTACTTC,CASSPPGFYGEQYF
NA,TRBV5-1,TRBD1,TRBJ2-5,TGCGCCAGCAGCTTGGCAGGGGGCCCTAGAGAGACCCAGTACTTC,CASSLAGGPRETQYF
NA,TRBV18,NA,TRBJ2-1,TGTGCCAGCTCACCAGGGGCCCAGATGAATGAGCAGTTCTTC,CASSPGAQMNEQFF
NA,TRBV28,NA,TRBJ2-7,TGTGCCAGCAGTTTATACCGCGCGGCCGCCTACGAGCAGTACTTC,CASSLYRAAAYEQYF
NA,TRBV11-2,NA,TRBJ2-1,TGTGCCAGCAGTATCCTAGCTATTTTGGACAATGAGCAGTTCTTC,CASSILAILDNEQFF
NA,TRBV5-1,TRBD1,TRBJ2-7,TGCGCCAGCAGCTTGGATCGACAGGGTAAGAACGAGCAGTACTTC,CASSLDRQGKNEQYF
NA,TRBV29-1,TRBD1,TRBJ1-1,TGCAGCGTTCCGCCGGGACAGGTTATGAACACTGAAGCTTTCTTT,CSVPPGQVMNTEAFF
NA,TRBV28,NA,TRBJ1-6,TGTGCCAGCACAGATAATTCACCCCTCCACTTT,CASTDNSPLHF
NA,TRBV4-2,NA,TRBJ2-5,TGTGCCAGCAGCCAAGATGGGACCTCAGAGACCCAGTACTTC,CASSQDGTSETQYF
NA,TRBV18,TRBD1,TRBJ2-7,TGTGCCAGCTCGCCGATCGTCCGGGACAGGGTCGACGAGCAGTACTTC,CASSPIVRDRVDEQYF
NA,TRBV27,NA,TRBJ2-5,TGTGCCAGCAGTACCAAAACAGGGTTCGTCCGGGAGACCCAGTACTTC,CASSTKTGFVRETQYF
NA,TRBV11-3,TRBD2,TRBJ2-7,TGTGCCAGCAGCCCCAGCGGGGGGAGCTCCTACGAGCAGTACTTC,CASSPSGGSSYEQYF
once,TRBV7-2,TRBD1,TRBJ1-5,TGTGCCAGCAGCTGGGGGACAGTGGGTCAGCCCCAGCATTTT,CASSWGTVGQPQHF
NA,TRBV19,NA,TRBJ1-1,TGTGCCAGTAGCGTTGGTAGTACTGAAGCTTTCTTT,CASSVGSTEAFF
NA,TRBV12-5,NA,TRBJ2-5,TGTGCTAGTGGTACCGTCCTAGGATGGGAGACCCAGTACTTC,CASGTVLGWETQYF
NA,TRBV5-5,NA,TRBJ2-1,TGTGCCAGCAGCGCGGCCGTCCGGGACACTGAGCAGTTCTTC,CASSAAVRDTEQFF
NA,TRBV6-1,NA,TRBJ2-3,TGTGCCAGCAGTGAAGCCTCCGGCCTCACAGATACGCAGTATTTT,CASSEASGLTDTQYF
NA,TRBV11-2,TRBD1,TRBJ1-4,TGTGCCAGCAGCGTCAACAGGGGTCTACTGTTTTTT,CASSVNRGLLFF
NA,TRBV19,TRBD2,TRBJ2-2,TGTGCCAGTAGTACTCTAGCGGGAGTTATCGGGGAGCTGTTTTTT,CASSTLAGVIGELFF
NA,TRBV7-8,TRBD2,TRBJ2-1,TGTGCCAGCAGCCAAGCTAGCGGTTCCTACAATGAGCAGTTCTTC,CASSQASGSYNEQFF
NA,TRBV7-8,TRBD1,TRBJ1-5,TGTGCCAGCAGCCCGTGGGACAGAAGATCCAATCAGCCCCAGCATTTT,CASSPWDRRSNQPQHF
NA,TRBV19,NA,TRBJ2-1,TGTGCCAGTAGTAGGGGATTCTACAATGAGCAGTTCTTC,CASSRGFYNEQFF
NA,TRBV2,NA,TRBJ1-3,TGTGCCAGCAGTGAGGGGAAGTCTGGAAACACCATATATTTT,CASSEGKSGNTIYF
NA,TRBV5-4,NA,TRBJ2-3,TGTGCCAGCAGCTCATACACAGATACGCAGTATTTT,CASSSYTDTQYF
NA,TRBV20-1,TRBD2,TRBJ2-3,TGCAGTGCTAGTAAGGCTAGCGGTGGCACAGATACGCAGTATTTT,CSASKASGGTDTQYF
NA,TRBV5-1,NA,TRBJ2-7,TGCGCCAGCAGCTTGGCTCCCTACAGGGTTGGTTACGAGCAGTACTTC,CASSLAPYRVGYEQYF
once,TRBV18,NA,TRBJ1-1,TGTGCCAGCTCCCTCAAAGGGGGGGGCACTGAAGCTTTCTTT,CASSLKGGGTEAFF
once,TRBV19,NA,TRBJ1-1,TGTGCCAGTAGTGGGGGACGGACTGACACTGAAGCTTTCTTT,CASSGGRTDTEAFF
NA,TRBV7-8,TRBD1,TRBJ2-2,TGTGCCAGCAGCTCCGAAAGACAGGGTAACACCGGGGAGCTGTTTTTT,CASSSERQGNTGELFF
NA,TRBV7-6,TRBD2,TRBJ2-2,TGTGCCAGCAGCCTCGTGGGGGGACTAGCGACCGGGGAGCTGTTTTTT,CASSLVGGLATGELFF
NA,TRBV4-3,NA,TRBJ2-5,TGCGCCAGCAGCCAAGTTGACACAGGCCTTCTCGTGACCCAGTACTTC,CASSQVDTGLLVTQYF
NA,TRBV30,NA,TRBJ1-2,TGTGCCTGGAGTGTAGTCGAGGGCGTCGGCTACACCTTC,CAWSVVEGVGYTF
NA,TRBV5-1,NA,TRBJ2-7,TGCGCCAGCAGCTTGGCGGCCGGGACCCCTCGGGACGAGCAGTACTTC,CASSLAAGTPRDEQYF
NA,TRBV11-2,NA,TRBJ2-1,TGTGCCAGCAGCCGGACGAACCCACAGTTCTTC,CASSRTNPQFF
NA,TRBV4-1,NA,TRBJ1-5,TGCGCCAGCAGCCAAGAGGCCCCATTCGGGCAGGGCGTTCAGCCCCAGCATTTT,CASSQEAPFGQGVQPQHF
NA,TRBV6-2/TRBV6-3,NA,TRBJ1-5,TGTGCCAGCAGTTATAAACAGGCGACCGATTTTTATAGCAATCAGCCCCAGCATTTT,CASSYKQATDFYSNQPQHF
once,TRBV30,TRBD1,TRBJ1-4,TGTGCCTGGAGTGGAGGTCTGGGGACAGGGTATGAAAAACTGTTTTTT,CAWSGGLGTGYEKLFF
NA,TRBV18,NA,TRBJ2-1,TGTGCCAGCTCACCGGATCGAGAGCAGTTCTTC,CASSPDREQFF
NA,TRBV28,NA,TRBJ1-1,TGTGCCAGCAGTTGGGGGGGGGTAGCTTTCTTT,CASSWGGVAFF
NA,TRBV18,NA,TRBJ1-1,TGTGCCAGCTCTCCACCAGTTAGCACTGAAGCTTTCTTT,CASSPPVSTEAFF
once,TRBV6-5,TRBD1,TRBJ2-7,TGTGCCAGCAGGACGGGACAGGGAATCTACGAGCAGTACTTC,CASRTGQGIYEQYF
NA,TRBV5-1,TRBD2,TRBJ2-3,TGCGCCAGCACTCTCATCCCCACCGGGACTAGGACAGATACGCAGTATTTT,CASTLIPTGTRTDTQYF
NA,TRBV28,NA,TRBJ1-1,TGTGCCACAAAAAGGGGGGGCGCATCCACTGAAGCTTTCTTT,CATKRGGASTEAFF
NA,TRBV12-3/TRBV12-4,NA,TRBJ1-2,TGTGCCAGCAGTTTCGGGGGCGATGATGGCTACACCTTC,CASSFGGDDGYTF
NA,TRBV13,TRBD2,TRBJ2-7,TGTGCCAGCAGCTGGGGAGCGGGAGATCGGTCCTACGAGCAGTACTTC,CASSWGAGDRSYEQYF
once,TRBV4-2,TRBD1,TRBJ2-5,TGTGCCAGCAGCCAGGGACAGGGGGTAAGAGGAGAGACCCAGTACTTC,CASSQGQGVRGETQYF
NA,TRBV18,NA,TRBJ2-5,TGTGCCAGCTCGGGCGGCCGGGGACAGACCCAGTACTTC,CASSGGRGQTQYF